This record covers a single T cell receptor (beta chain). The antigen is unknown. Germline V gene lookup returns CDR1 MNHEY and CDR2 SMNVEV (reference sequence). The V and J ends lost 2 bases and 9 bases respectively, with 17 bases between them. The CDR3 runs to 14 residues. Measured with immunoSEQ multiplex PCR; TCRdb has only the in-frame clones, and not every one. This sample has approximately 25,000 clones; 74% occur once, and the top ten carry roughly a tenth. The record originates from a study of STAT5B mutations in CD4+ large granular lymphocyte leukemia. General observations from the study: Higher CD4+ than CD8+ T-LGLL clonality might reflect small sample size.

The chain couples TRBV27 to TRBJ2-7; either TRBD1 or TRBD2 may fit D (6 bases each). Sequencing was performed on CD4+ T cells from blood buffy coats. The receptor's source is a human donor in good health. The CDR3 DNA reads TGTGCCAGCAGTTTAGGGGGCACTCGAGCGGGGCAGTACTTC. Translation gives CASSLGGTRAGQYF.